This T cell receptor (beta chain) was recorded in a study of T cells in Graves' hyperthyroidism and ophthalmopathy. Uncontrolled infections, other autoimmune diseases, pregnancy or lactation led to exclusion of patients. Source material for PBMCs was about 11 ml fresh peripheral blood. The germline V gene encodes CDR1 SGHNT and CDR2 YENEEA. V dropped 2 bases and J dropped 6; count of bases not matched to a gene: 4. CDR3 length equals 15 residues. Using RNA transcripts as the source, TCR beta CDR3 regions were amplified. The study used the HTBI primer set for a first-round RT-PCR of the TCR CDR3. Via MiXCR, TCRdb re-called the multiplex PCR reads, giving one row per CDR3 protein. The sample holds approximately 610,000 distinct CDR3 sequences, roughly 14% seen once. Whole-study results and caveats: Clonotypes that were expanded in thyroid above 0.001 mostly appeared in blood too. Ophthalmopathy cases were set apart from stable hyperthyroidism by a 13 V-J model.

Regarding this clonotype: Its target is unknown.

The sequencing sample was made of blood. The TCR sequence derives from a woman aged 35 to 49 with Graves' ophthalmopathy. V is TRBV11-3 and J is TRBJ2-2; 9 nucleotides agree with TRBD2. The CDR3 sequence: CASSLIAGVAGELFF. In DNA form, the CDR3 reads TGTGCCAGCAGCTTAATAGCGGGAGTGGCCGGGGAGCTGTTTTTT.